The 3 T cell receptor beta chains below come from one sample, sequenced in a study of T cells after yellow fever vaccination. TCRdb recomputed calls from the 5' RACE reads with MiXCR, one row per CDR3 protein. Here the sample spans approximately 31,000 distinct CDR3 sequences, more than 9% being singletons. Source: PBMCs, either bulk or a sorted T-cell subset (CD4+, CD8+, memory, or dextramer-sorted; not recorded which), taken roughly 14 days after the first yellow fever vaccination. These receptors came from a man aged 18 to 35 who received the YFV17D yellow fever vaccine.

By proportion, this clonotype is medium-sized. The CDR3 is CASSQDPRVREETQYF. For the CDR3, the DNA is TGTGCCAGCAGCCAAGATCCTCGGGTGCGGGAAGAGACCCAGTACTTC. The V call is TRBV3-1, the J call TRBJ2-5; a weak D match, TRBD2 (5 bases). The V end was cut by 0 bases, the J end by 3 bases, with 14 bases between. There are 16 residues in the CDR3. CDR1 is LGHDT, CDR2 YNNKEL, per germline (reference sequence).

The V call is TRBV5-1, the J call TRBJ2-2, with D unclear. Trimming removed 7 bases at V and 7 bases at J, with 17 bases between. CDR3 length: 14 amino acids. Germline-derived CDR1 and CDR2 are SGHRS and YFSETQ. CDR3 loop: CASGSGLISGELFF. DNA of the CDR3: TGCGCCAGCGGCTCCGGGCTGATCAGCGGGGAGCTGTTTTTT.

The chain is built from TRBV5-6 and TRBJ2-3; tentatively, D is TRBD1 or TRBD2 (5 bases each). Trimming removed 9 bases at V and 1 base at J, with 18 bases between. This CDR3 is built from 15 residues. CDR1 is SGHDT, CDR2 YYEEEE, per germline. CDR3 nucleotides: TGTGCCATGGGCCCCGGGACCCGCGGCACAGATACGCAGTATTTT. This codes for CAMGPGTRGTDTQYF.